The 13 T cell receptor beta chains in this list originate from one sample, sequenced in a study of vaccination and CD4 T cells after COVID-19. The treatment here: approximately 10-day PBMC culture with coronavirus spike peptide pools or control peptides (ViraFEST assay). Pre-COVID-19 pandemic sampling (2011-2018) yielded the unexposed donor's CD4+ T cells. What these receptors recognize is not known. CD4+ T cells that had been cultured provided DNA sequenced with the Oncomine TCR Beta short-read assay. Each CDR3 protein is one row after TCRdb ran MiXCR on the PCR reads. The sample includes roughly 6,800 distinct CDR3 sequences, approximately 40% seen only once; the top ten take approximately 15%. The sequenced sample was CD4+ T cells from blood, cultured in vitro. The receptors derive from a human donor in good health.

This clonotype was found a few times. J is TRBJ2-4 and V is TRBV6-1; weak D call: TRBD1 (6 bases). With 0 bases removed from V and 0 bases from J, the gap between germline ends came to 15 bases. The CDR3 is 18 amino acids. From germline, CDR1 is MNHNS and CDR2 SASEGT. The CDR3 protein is CASSEASWTAVAKNIQYF. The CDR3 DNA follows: TGTGCCAGCAGTGAAGCCTCATGGACAGCAGTAGCCAAAAACATTCAGTACTTC.

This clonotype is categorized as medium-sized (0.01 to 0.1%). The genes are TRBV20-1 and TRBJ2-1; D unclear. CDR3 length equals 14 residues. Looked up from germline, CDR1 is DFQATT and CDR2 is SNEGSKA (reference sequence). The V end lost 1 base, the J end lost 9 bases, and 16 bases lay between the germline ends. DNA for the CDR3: TGCAGTGCTAGAGGGGAACTAACCACCCGTGAGCAGTTCTTC. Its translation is CSARGELTTREQFF.

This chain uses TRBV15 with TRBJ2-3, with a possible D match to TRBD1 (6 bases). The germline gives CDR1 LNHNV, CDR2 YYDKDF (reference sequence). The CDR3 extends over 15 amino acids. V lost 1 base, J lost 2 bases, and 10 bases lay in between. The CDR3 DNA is TGTGCCACCAGCAGAGTAGGGGACACCACAGATACGCAGTATTTT. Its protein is CATSRVGDTTDTQYF.

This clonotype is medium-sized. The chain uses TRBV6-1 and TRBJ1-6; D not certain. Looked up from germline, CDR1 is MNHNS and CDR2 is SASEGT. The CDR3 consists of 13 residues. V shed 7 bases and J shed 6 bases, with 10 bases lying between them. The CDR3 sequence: CASTPLLNSPLHF. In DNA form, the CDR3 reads TGTGCCAGCACTCCCTTGCTTAATTCACCCCTCCACTTT.

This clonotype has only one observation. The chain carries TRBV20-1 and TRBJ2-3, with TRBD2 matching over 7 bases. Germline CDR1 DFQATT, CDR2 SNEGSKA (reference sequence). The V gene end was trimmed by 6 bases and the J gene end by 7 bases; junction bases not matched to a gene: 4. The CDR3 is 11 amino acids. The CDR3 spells CSAREGYTQYF. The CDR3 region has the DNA TGCAGTGCCAGGGAGGGCTATACGCAGTATTTT.

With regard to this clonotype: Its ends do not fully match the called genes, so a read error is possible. CDR3 protein: CASSQTGTSGGSAGELFF. CDR3 sequence (DNA): TGTGCCAGCAGCCAAACCGGGACTAGCGGAGGATCCGCCGGGGAGCTATTTTTT. The V and J genes are TRBV4-2 and TRBJ2-2; 11 bases map to TRBD2. Germline V gene sequence: CDR1 LGHNA, CDR2 YNFKEQ. CDR3 length: 18 amino acids.

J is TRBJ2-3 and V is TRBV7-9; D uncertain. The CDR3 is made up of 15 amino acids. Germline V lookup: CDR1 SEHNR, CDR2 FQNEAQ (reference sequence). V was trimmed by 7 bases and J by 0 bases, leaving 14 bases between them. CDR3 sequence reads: CASTLLDSSTDTQYF. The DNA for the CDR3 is TGTGCCAGCACGCTACTCGATTCAAGCACAGATACGCAGTATTTT.

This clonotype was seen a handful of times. The CDR3, as DNA: TGCGCCAGCAGCTCCTCGGGACAGGGGCATGGCTACACCTTC. It is translated as CASSSSGQGHGYTF. This rearrangement joins TRBV5-1 to TRBJ1-2, with 10 bases matching TRBD1. The germline V gene encodes CDR1 SGHRS and CDR2 YFSETQ. The V segment lost 3 bases and the J segment 6 bases; nucleotides outside the gene matches: 5. The CDR3 runs to 14 residues.

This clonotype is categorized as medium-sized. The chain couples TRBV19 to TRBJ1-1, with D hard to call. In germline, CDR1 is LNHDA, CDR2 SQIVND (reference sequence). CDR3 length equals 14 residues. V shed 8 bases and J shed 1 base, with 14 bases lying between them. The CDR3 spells CASPFFEANTEAFF. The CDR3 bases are TGTGCCAGTCCCTTCTTCGAGGCGAACACTGAAGCTTTCTTT.

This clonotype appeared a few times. DNA of the CDR3: TGTGCCAGCAGCTTAGACACAGGGAATCTAGTCGTGACCCAGTACTTC. Protein product: CASSLDTGNLVVTQYF. The chain couples TRBV11-1 to TRBJ2-5; TRBD1 might be the D (6 bases). Germline V gives CDR1 SGHAT, CDR2 FQDESV (reference sequence). V lost 1 base, J lost 7 bases, and 19 bases lay in between. This CDR3 region has 16 residues.

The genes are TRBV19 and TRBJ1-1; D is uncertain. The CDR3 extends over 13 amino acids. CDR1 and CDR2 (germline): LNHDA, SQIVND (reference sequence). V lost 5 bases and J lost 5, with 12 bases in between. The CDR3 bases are TGTGCCAGTAGTTTACAGTGGGAGACTGAAGCTTTCTTT. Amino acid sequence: CASSLQWETEAFF.

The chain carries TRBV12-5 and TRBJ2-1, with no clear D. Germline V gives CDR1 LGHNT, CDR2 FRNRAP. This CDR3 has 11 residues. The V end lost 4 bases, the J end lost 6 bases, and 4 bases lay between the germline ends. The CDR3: CASGSFNEQFF. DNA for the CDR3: TGTGCTAGTGGTTCTTTCAATGAGCAGTTCTTC.

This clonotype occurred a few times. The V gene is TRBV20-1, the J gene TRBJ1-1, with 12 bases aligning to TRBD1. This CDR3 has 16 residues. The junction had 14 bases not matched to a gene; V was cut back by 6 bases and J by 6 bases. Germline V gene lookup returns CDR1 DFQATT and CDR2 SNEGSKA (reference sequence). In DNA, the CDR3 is TGCAGTGCCACCCCCCGGGACAGGGGGCGACGGGCTGAAGCTTTCTTT. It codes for CSATPRDRGRRAEAFF.